This entry concerns a single TCR beta chain. This sample stems from a study of blood T cell repertoires in COVID-19. Study summary: Sources were T cells, B-cell-depleted T cells, or PBMCs; the material itself was cDNA or gDNA.

The trim removed 2 bases at V and 6 bases at J, leaving 6 bases unmatched. This CDR3 is built from 15 residues. Per germline, CDR1 SGHTA and CDR2 FQGNSA. Here immunoSEQ multiplex PCR was the method, and the copy in TCRdb shows in-frame clones only, minus some. Of some 120,000 clones listed, less than 90% were seen once; the top ten hold approximately 1.8%. This clonotype originated in a man aged 70 or older with acute or convalescent COVID-19. The sequencing input was peripheral blood. This chain uses TRBV7-2 with TRBJ2-1; TRBD1 agrees at 8 bases. The CDR3 region is CASSLSQGAPNEQFF. DNA of the CDR3: TGTGCCAGCAGCTTATCCCAGGGGGCACCCAATGAGCAGTTCTTC. Complete variable domain (other parts from reference TRBV7-2 and TRBJ2-1): GAGVSQSPSNKVTEKGKDVELRCDPISGHTALYWYRQSLGQGLEFLIYFQGNSAPDKSGLPSDRFSAERTGGSVSTLTIQRTQQEDSAVYLCASSLSQGAPNEQFFGPGTRLTVL.